The rows below give T cell receptor beta chains drawn from one sample of a study of blood T cell repertoires in COVID-19. The data were produced by immunoSEQ multiplex PCR, yet TCRdb's version contains in-frame clones alone and is incomplete. The table lists a few hundred thousand clones, roughly 86% of them singletons. Sequencing used PBMCs or T cells enriched from blood (not recorded which). The receptors were sampled from a woman in her forties or fifties who had been exposed to COVID-19. Each CDR3 is given with its conserved first and last residue. Fields, in order: CDR3 protein, CDR3 DNA, V gene, J gene, D gene, clone size. A D gene is named only where the DNA matches it firmly. The size field is filled for only some rows; it gives once, few, many or a size class.

CASSPGQGAYNEQFF	TGTGCCAGTAGTCCGGGACAGGGGGCCTACAATGAGCAGTTCTTC	TRBV19	TRBJ2-1	TRBD1	-
CASSPSKRPSERGYTF	TGTGCCAGCAGCCCCTCAAAGAGGCCTTCTGAGCGTGGCTACACCTTC	TRBV28	TRBJ1-2	-	once
CASSLEGDYGYTF	TGCGCCAGCAGCTTGGAAGGGGACTATGGCTACACCTTC	TRBV5-1	TRBJ1-2	-	-
CASSQRQGQGTEAFF	TGTGCCAGCAGCCAAAGACAGGGCCAGGGCACTGAAGCTTTCTTT	TRBV3-1/TRBV3-2	TRBJ1-1	TRBD1	-
CASGLADTDTQYF	TGTGCCAGCGGACTAGCGGACACAGATACGCAGTATTTT	TRBV5-4	TRBJ2-3	TRBD2	-
CASSELTSSYNEQFF	TGTGCCAGCAGCGAATTAACGAGCTCCTACAATGAGCAGTTCTTC	TRBV13	TRBJ2-1	-	-
CASSQVAQSNSPLHF	TGTGCCAGCAGCCAAGTAGCTCAGAGCAATTCACCCCTCCACTTT	TRBV4-2	TRBJ1-6	-	-
CAWSNRGVIYNEQFF	TGTGCCTGGAGCAACAGGGGAGTCATCTACAATGAGCAGTTCTTC	TRBV30	TRBJ2-1	TRBD1	-
CASSTPGGGGPRSYNEQFF	TGTGCCAGCAGTACCCCCGGCGGGGGTGGGCCCCGCTCCTACAATGAGCAGTTCTTC	TRBV28	TRBJ2-1	TRBD2	-
CASSQVGGTGPEKLFF	TGTGCCAGCAGCCAAGTGGGAGGGACAGGTCCCGAAAAACTGTTTTTT	TRBV4-2	TRBJ1-4	TRBD1	-
CASSQVDRVNMNTEAFF	TGCGCCAGCAGCCAAGTAGACAGGGTGAATATGAACACTGAAGCTTTCTTT	TRBV4-1	TRBJ1-1	TRBD1	-
CASTGSTDTQYF	TGTGCCAGCACCGGGTCCACAGATACGCAGTATTTT	TRBV6-5	TRBJ2-3	-	-
CASSMGGGLGEKLFF	TGTGCCAGTAGTATGGGAGGGGGGCTTGGTGAAAAACTGTTTTTT	TRBV19	TRBJ1-4	-	-
CASSSPQRQAGPGSEQYF	TGTGCCAGCAGCTCACCCCAACGACAGGCCGGTCCGGGGAGTGAGCAGTACTTC	TRBV28	TRBJ2-7	-	-
CASNTLPGYYNSPLHF	TGCGCCAGCAACACCCTCCCGGGATACTATAATTCACCCCTCCACTTT	TRBV5-1	TRBJ1-6	-	-
CASSPPLGGSYGYTF	TGTGCCAGCTCACCCCCCTTGGGGGGGTCCTATGGCTACACCTTC	TRBV18	TRBJ1-2	-	-
CASSPPPTRMNTEAFF	TGTGCCAGCAGCCCGCCACCGACAAGAATGAACACTGAAGCTTTCTTT	TRBV5-6	TRBJ1-1	-	-
CASRPTGGVWSNQPQHF	TGTGCCAGCAGGCCAACAGGGGGAGTTTGGAGCAATCAGCCCCAGCATTTT	TRBV28	TRBJ1-5	TRBD1	-
CASSSGQGGETQYF	TGTGCCAGCAGCTCCGGACAGGGGGGGGAGACCCAGTACTTC	TRBV7-9	TRBJ2-5	TRBD1	-
CASSENSGARTDTQYF	TGCGCCAGCAGTGAAAATAGCGGGGCCCGCACAGATACGCAGTATTTT	TRBV10-2	TRBJ2-3	TRBD2	-
CATDRSSYEQYF	TGTGCCACCGACAGGAGCTCCTACGAGCAGTACTTC	TRBV28	TRBJ2-7	-	-
CASSEPKGLNSGNTIYF	TGTGCCAGCAGTGAACCCAAGGGACTGAACTCTGGAAACACCATATATTTT	TRBV2	TRBJ1-3	-	-
CASSPTGEPRDTQYF	TGCGCCAGCAGCCCCACGGGGGAGCCGAGGGATACGCAGTATTTT	TRBV4-1	TRBJ2-3	-	-
CGTRGGVPLSGANVLTF	TGTGGCACCAGGGGAGGGGTACCGCTCTCTGGGGCCAACGTCCTGACTTTC	TRBV27	TRBJ2-6	-	-
CASSIGGGGGELFF	TGTGCCAGTAGTATTGGAGGGGGCGGCGGGGAGCTGTTTTTT	TRBV19	TRBJ2-2	-	-
CASSFSGGAGDEQFF	TGTGCCAGCAGCTTTAGCGGGGGGGCTGGCGATGAGCAGTTCTTC	TRBV7-2	TRBJ2-1	TRBD2	-
CASSLNGGYNEQFF	TGTGCCAGCAGCCTTAACGGGGGATACAATGAGCAGTTCTTC	TRBV2	TRBJ2-1	-	-
CASELAGANYEQYF	TGTGCTAGTGAACTAGCGGGGGCGAACTACGAGCAGTACTTC	TRBV12-5	TRBJ2-7	TRBD2	-
CATKTGGAGTGELFF	TGTGCCACTAAAACAGGGGGCGCGGGCACCGGGGAGCTGTTTTTT	TRBV21-1	TRBJ2-2	-	-
CATSITPRLEGDTIYF	TGTGCCACCAGCATAACGCCGCGTCTCGAAGGGGACACCATATATTTT	TRBV15	TRBJ1-3	-	-
CASSEDRVGGYTF	TGTGCCAGCAGTGAAGACAGGGTAGGGGGCTACACCTTC	TRBV6-1	TRBJ1-2	-	-
CSGGSWGSYNEQFF	TGCAGCGGAGGGTCATGGGGCTCCTACAATGAGCAGTTCTTC	TRBV29-1	TRBJ2-1	-	-
CASRQDAWSSYNSPLHF	TGTGCCAGCAGACAGGACGCATGGAGCTCCTATAATTCACCCCTCCACTTT	TRBV28	TRBJ1-6	-	-
CASSSNRVSYF	TGTGCCAGCAGTTCCAACAGGGTGTCTTACTTC	TRBV28	TRBJ2-7	-	-
CASSPQTVLHSNQPQHF	TGTGCCAGCAGCCCACAGACAGTACTTCATAGCAATCAGCCCCAGCATTTT	TRBV7-2	TRBJ1-5	-	-
CASSLEVTYEQYF	TGCGCCAGCAGCTTAGAGGTCACCTACGAGCAGTACTTC	TRBV5-1	TRBJ2-7	-	-
CSVVGRLAGGRDTQYF	TGCAGCGTCGTAGGGAGACTAGCGGGGGGGCGAGATACGCAGTATTTT	TRBV29-1	TRBJ2-3	TRBD2	-
CASSGPGGRNTEAFF	TGTGCCAGCAGCGGCCCTGGTGGCAGGAACACTGAAGCTTTCTTT	TRBV5-4	TRBJ1-1	-	-
CASSLGQGRNTIYF	TGCGCCAGCAGCTTGGGACAGGGGAGAAACACCATATATTTT	TRBV5-1	TRBJ1-3	TRBD1	-
CASSIRQDNQPQHF	TGTGCCAGTAGTATTAGACAGGACAATCAGCCCCAGCATTTT	TRBV19	TRBJ1-5	-	-
CASSRQGWGLNTEAFF	TGCGCCAGCAGCCGACAGGGCTGGGGATTGAACACTGAAGCTTTCTTT	TRBV5-1	TRBJ1-1	TRBD1	-
CASSPQRGGYTF	TGTGCCAGTAGCCCGCAGAGGGGGGGCTACACCTTC	TRBV19	TRBJ1-2	-	-
CASSQASTYEQYF	TGTGCCAGCAGCCAGGCCAGTACCTACGAGCAGTACTTC	TRBV3-1/TRBV3-2	TRBJ2-7	-	-
CASSLTGLDYYGYTF	TGCGCCAGCAGCTTGACAGGCCTTGACTACTATGGCTACACCTTC	TRBV5-1	TRBJ1-2	-	-
CASSPGTFSSYNEQFF	TGCGCCAGCAGCCCCGGGACTTTTAGCTCCTACAATGAGCAGTTCTTC	TRBV5-1	TRBJ2-1	-	-
CASSYSDSSVQHF	TGTGCCAGCAGTTACTCGGACAGCTCAGTCCAGCATTTT	TRBV6-5	TRBJ1-5	-	once
CASPGRFYQPQHF	TGCGCCAGTCCGGGTCGTTTTTATCAGCCCCAGCATTTT	TRBV23-1	TRBJ1-5	-	-
CASSRISGGYGKNIQYF	TGTGCCAGCAGCAGAATTAGCGGGGGGTATGGCAAAAACATTCAGTACTTC	TRBV11-2	TRBJ2-4	TRBD2	-
CASRIPNRAFGAEAFF	TGTGCCAGCAGAATACCTAACAGGGCCTTTGGGGCTGAAGCTTTCTTT	TRBV11-2	TRBJ1-1	-	-
CASTDGTGGSYNEQFF	TGTGCCAGCACCGACGGGACAGGGGGATCCTACAATGAGCAGTTCTTC	TRBV16	TRBJ2-1	TRBD1	-